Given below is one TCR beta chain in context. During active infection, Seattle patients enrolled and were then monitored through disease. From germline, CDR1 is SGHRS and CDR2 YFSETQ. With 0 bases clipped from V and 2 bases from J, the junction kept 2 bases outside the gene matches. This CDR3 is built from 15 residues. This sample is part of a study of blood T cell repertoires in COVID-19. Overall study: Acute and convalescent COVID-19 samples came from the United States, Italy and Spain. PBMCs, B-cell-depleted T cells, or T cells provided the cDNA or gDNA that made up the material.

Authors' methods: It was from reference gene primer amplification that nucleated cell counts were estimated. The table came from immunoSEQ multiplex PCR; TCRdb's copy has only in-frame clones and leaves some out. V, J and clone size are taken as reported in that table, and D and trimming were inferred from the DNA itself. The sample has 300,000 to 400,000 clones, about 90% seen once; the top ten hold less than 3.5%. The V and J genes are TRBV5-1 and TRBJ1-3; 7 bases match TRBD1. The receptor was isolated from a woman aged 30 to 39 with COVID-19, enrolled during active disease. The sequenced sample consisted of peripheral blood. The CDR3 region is CASSLVQGAGNTIYF. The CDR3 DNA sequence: TGCGCCAGCAGCTTGGTGCAGGGGGCTGGAAACACCATATATTTT.